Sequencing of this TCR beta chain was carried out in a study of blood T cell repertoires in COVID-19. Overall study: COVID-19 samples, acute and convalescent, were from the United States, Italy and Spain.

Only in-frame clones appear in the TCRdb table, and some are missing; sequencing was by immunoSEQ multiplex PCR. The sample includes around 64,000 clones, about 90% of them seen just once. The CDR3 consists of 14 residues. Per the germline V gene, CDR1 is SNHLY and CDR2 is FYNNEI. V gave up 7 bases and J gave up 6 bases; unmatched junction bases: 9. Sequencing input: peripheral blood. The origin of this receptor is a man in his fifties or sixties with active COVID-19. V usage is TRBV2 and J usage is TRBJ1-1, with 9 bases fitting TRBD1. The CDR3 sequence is CASTRDRVYAEAFF. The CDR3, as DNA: TGTGCCAGCACAAGGGACAGGGTATATGCTGAAGCTTTCTTT.